This paragraph reports one T cell receptor beta chain. Antigen unknown. V was trimmed by 3 bases and J by 3 bases, leaving 20 bases between them. Germline CDR1 is MNHEY and CDR2 is SVGEGT. The CDR3 runs 17 residues. Only in-frame clones appear in the TCRdb table, and some are missing; sequencing was by immunoSEQ multiplex PCR. The sample has 120,000 to 150,000 clones, roughly nine tenths seen once. These data belong to a study of T cell responses to AZD1222 COVID-19 vaccine. Whole-study findings and limits: Clonal diversity was possibly underestimated, and white British individuals and females predominated among donors.

The receptor's source is an adult who received the AZD1222 COVID-19 vaccine. The chain recombines TRBV6-2 or TRBV6-3 with TRBJ1-2; D gene ambiguous. Sequences were derived from peripheral blood, sampled 28 days after the second AZD1222 dose. The CDR3 protein is CASSYFRLAGTHYGYTF. CDR3 in DNA: TGTGCCAGCAGTTATTTTCGGCTGGCTGGAACTCACTATGGCTACACCTTC.